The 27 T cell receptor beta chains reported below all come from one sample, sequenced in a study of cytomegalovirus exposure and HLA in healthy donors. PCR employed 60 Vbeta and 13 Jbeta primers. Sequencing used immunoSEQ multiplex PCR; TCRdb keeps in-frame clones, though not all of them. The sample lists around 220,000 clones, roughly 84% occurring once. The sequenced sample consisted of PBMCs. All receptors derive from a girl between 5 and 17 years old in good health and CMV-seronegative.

Here the CDR3 reads CASSPRTGNNEQYF. DNA for the CDR3: TGTGCCAGCAGTCCGAGAACAGGGAACAACGAGCAGTACTTC. The gene calls are TRBV27 and TRBJ2-7; D perhaps matches TRBD1 (6 bases). This CDR3 contains 14 residues. Trimming cost V 5 bases and J 5 bases, with 16 bases left between them. The germline V gene has CDR1 MNHEY and CDR2 SMNVEV (reference sequence).

CDR3 amino acids: CASSPTSERDQPQHF. Here the CDR3 DNA reads TGTGCCAGCTCACCTACCAGCGAGAGGGATCAGCCCCAGCATTTT. This chain connects TRBV18 to TRBJ1-5; D remains ambiguous. Trimming removed 3 bases from V and 5 bases from J, with 14 bases in between. Germline CDR1 is KGHSH and CDR2 is LQKENI. This CDR3 contains 15 residues.

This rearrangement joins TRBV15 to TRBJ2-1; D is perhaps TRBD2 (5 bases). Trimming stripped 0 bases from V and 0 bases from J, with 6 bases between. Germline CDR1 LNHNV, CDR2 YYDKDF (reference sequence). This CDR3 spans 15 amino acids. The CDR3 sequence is CATSRDGGSYNEQFF. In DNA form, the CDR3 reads TGTGCCACCAGCAGAGACGGAGGCTCCTACAATGAGCAGTTCTTC.

This CDR3 reads CASSLGSATQGTKNIQYF. The DNA of the CDR3 is TGTGCCAGCAGCTTAGGGTCCGCTACTCAGGGAACCAAAAACATTCAGTACTTC. The chain joins TRBV7-2 to TRBJ2-4; D possibly corresponds to TRBD1 (5 bases). This CDR3 spans 18 amino acids. Trimming removed 1 base from V and 2 bases from J, with 18 bases in between. Germline V CDR1 and CDR2: SGHTA, FQGNSA. Complete variable domain (other parts from reference TRBV7-2 and TRBJ2-4): GAGVSQSPSNKVTEKGKDVELRCDPISGHTALYWYRQSLGQGLEFLIYFQGNSAPDKSGLPSDRFSAERTGGSVSTLTIQRTQQEDSAVYLCASSLGSATQGTKNIQYFGAGTRLSVL.

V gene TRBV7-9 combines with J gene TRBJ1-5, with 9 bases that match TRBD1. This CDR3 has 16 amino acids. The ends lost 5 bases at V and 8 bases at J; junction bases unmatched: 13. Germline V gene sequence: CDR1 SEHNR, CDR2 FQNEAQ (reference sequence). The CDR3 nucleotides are TGTGCCAGCAGCCCAGGAGGGACAGGGATCGGGGAGCCCCAGCATTTT. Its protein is CASSPGGTGIGEPQHF.

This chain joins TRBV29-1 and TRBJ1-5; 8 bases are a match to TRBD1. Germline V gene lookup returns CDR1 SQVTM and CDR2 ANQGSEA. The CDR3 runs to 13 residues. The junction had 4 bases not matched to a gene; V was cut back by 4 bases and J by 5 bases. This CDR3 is CSVARGRDQPQHF. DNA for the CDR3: TGCAGCGTTGCCAGGGGGCGCGATCAGCCCCAGCATTTT. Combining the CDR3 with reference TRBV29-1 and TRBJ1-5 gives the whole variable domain SAVISQKPSRDICQRGTSLTIQCQVDSQVTMMFWYRQQPGQSLTLIATANQGSEATYESGFVIDKFPISRPNLTFSTLTVSNMSPEDSSIYLCSVARGRDQPQHFGDGTRLSIL.

The chain's CDR3 is CAAKGSGSYNEQFF. The CDR3 nucleotides read TGTGCCGCAAAAGGGTCGGGGTCCTACAATGAGCAGTTCTTC. The J gene is TRBJ2-1, the V gene TRBV7-2, with D maybe TRBD2 (5 bases). Trimming removed 11 bases from V and 1 base from J, with 15 bases in between. The CDR3 is 14 amino acids. Germline-derived CDR1 and CDR2 are SGHTA and FQGNSA.

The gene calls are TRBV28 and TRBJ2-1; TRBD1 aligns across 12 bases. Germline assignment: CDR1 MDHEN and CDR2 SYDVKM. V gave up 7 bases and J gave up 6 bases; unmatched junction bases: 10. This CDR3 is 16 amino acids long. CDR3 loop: CASTSGPGQGANEQFF. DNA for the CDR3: TGTGCCAGCACTTCGGGTCCGGGACAGGGGGCCAATGAGCAGTTCTTC.

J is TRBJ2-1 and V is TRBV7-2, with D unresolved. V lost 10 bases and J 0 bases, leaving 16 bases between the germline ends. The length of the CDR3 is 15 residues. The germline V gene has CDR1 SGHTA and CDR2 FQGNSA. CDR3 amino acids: CATTLKWSSYNEQFF. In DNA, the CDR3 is TGTGCCACCACCCTTAAGTGGAGCTCCTACAATGAGCAGTTCTTC.

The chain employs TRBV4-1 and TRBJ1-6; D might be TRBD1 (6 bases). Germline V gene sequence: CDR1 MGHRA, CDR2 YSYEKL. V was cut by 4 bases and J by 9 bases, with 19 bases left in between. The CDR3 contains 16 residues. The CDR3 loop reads CASSLRQALVRSPLHF. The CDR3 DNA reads TGCGCCAGCAGCCTAAGACAGGCTCTAGTCCGTTCACCCCTCCACTTT.

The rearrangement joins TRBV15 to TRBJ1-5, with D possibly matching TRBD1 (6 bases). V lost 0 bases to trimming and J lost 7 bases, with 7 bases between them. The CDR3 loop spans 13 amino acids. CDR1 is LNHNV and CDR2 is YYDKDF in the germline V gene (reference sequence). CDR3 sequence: CATSRERGQPQHF. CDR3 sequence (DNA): TGTGCCACCAGCAGAGAGAGGGGGCAGCCCCAGCATTTT.

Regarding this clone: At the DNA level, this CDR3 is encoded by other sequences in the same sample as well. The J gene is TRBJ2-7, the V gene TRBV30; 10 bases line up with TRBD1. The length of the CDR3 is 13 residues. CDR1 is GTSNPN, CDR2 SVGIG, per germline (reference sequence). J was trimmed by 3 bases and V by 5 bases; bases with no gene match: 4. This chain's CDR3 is CAWRDRGIYEQYF. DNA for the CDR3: TGTGCCTGGCGGGACAGGGGAATCTACGAGCAGTACTTC.

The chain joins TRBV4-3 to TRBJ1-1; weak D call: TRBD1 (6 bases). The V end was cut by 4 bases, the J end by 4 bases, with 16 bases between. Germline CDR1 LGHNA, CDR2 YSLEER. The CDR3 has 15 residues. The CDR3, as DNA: TGCGCCAGCAGCCGAGGGGCTCGGGGGGCCACTGAAGCTTTCTTT. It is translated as CASSRGARGATEAFF.

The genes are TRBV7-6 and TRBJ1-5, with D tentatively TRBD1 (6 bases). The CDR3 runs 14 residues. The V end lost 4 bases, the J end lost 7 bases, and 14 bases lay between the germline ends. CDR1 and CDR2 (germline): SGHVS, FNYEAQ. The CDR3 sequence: CASSSNSRGQPQHF. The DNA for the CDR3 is TGTGCCAGCAGCTCAAATTCAAGGGGGCAGCCCCAGCATTTT.

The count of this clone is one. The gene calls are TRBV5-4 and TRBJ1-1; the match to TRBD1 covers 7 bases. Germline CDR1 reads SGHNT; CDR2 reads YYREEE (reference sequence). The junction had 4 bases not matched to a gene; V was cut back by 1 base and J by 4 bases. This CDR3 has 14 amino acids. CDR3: CASSLQGVGTEAFF. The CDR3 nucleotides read TGTGCCAGCAGCTTGCAGGGGGTGGGCACTGAAGCTTTCTTT.

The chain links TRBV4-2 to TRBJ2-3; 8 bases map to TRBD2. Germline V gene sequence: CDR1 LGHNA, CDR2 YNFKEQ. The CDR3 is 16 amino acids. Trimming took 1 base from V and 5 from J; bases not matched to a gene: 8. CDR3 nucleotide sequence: TGTGCCAGCAGCCAAGCGATGAGCGGGGGAAAAGATACGCAGTATTTT. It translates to CASSQAMSGGKDTQYF.

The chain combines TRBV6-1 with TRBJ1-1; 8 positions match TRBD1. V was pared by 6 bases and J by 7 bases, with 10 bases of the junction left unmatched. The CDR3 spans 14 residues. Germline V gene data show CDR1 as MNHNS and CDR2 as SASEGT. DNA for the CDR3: TGTGCCAGCAGGGACCCAGGGGGCAGGCGTGAAGCTTTCTTT. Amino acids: CASRDPGGRREAFF.

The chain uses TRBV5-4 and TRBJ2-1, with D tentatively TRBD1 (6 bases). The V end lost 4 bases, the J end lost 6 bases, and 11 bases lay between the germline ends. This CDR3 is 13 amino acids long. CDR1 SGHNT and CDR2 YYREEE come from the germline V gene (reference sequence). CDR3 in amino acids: CASSPGQRNEQFF. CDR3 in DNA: TGTGCCAGCAGCCCCGGACAGCGCAATGAGCAGTTCTTC.

The CDR3 DNA follows: TGTGCCAGTACCCCCGAAATGACTTCGGAGCCCCAGCATTTT. Translated, it gives CASTPEMTSEPQHF. This rearrangement joins TRBV19 to TRBJ1-5; D is undetermined. Deletions cut 7 bases from V and 8 bases from J, with 18 bases between. The CDR3 is 14 residues long. Germline V gene sequence: CDR1 LNHDA, CDR2 SQIVND (reference sequence). Complete variable domain (other parts from reference TRBV19 and TRBJ1-5): DGGITQSPKYLFRKEGQNVTLSCEQNLNHDAMYWYRQDPGQGLRLIYYSQIVNDFQKGDIAEGYSVSREKKESFPLTVTSAQKNPTAFYLCASTPEMTSEPQHFGDGTRLSIL.

The CDR3 loop reads CASFSDRALIGGYTF. CDR3 nucleotide sequence: TGTGCCAGTTTCTCGGACAGGGCATTAATCGGTGGCTACACCTTC. This chain joins TRBV25-1 and TRBJ1-2; 8 positions match TRBD1. V trimming: 9 bases; J trimming: 7 bases; junction bases outside the gene matches: 16. The germline CDR1 and CDR2 sequences are MGHDK and SYGVNS. The CDR3 consists of 15 residues.

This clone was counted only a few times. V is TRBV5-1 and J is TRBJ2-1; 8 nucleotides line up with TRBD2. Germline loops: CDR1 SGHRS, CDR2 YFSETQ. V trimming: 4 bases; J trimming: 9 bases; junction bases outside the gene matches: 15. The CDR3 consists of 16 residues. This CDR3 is CASSPEAGDPTFEQFF. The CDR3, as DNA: TGCGCCAGCAGCCCGGAAGCGGGGGACCCTACATTTGAGCAGTTCTTC.

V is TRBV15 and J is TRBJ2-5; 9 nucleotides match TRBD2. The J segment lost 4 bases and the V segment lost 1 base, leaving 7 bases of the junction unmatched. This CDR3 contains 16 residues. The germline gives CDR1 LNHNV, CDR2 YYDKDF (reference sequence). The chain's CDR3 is CATSRGVGTSIETQYF. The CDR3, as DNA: TGTGCCACCAGCAGAGGGGTCGGGACTAGCATAGAGACCCAGTACTTC. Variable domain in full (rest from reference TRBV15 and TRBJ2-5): DAMVIQNPRYQVTQFGKPVTLSCSQTLNHNVMYWYQQKSSQAPKLLFHYYDKDFNNEADTPDNFQSRRPNTSFCFLDIRSPGLGDTAMYLCATSRGVGTSIETQYFGPGTRLLVL.

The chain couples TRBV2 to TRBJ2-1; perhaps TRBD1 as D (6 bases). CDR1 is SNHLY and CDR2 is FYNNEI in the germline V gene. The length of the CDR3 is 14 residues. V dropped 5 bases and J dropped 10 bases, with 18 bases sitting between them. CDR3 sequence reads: CASSLTQGGGEQFF. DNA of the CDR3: TGTGCCAGCAGTTTAACTCAGGGTGGGGGCGAGCAGTTCTTC.

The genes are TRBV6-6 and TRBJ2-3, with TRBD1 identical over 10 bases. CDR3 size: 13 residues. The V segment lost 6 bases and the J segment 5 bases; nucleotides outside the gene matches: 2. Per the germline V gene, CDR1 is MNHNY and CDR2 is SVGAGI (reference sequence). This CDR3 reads CASRGQGIDTQYF. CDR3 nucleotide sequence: TGTGCCAGCAGGGGACAGGGGATAGATACGCAGTATTTT.

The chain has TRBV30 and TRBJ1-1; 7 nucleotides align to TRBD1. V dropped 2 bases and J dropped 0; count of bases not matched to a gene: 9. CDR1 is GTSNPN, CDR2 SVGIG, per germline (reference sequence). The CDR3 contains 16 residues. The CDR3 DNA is TGTGCCTGGAGTCGGTTTCTGACAGGGATGAACACTGAAGCTTTCTTT. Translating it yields CAWSRFLTGMNTEAFF.

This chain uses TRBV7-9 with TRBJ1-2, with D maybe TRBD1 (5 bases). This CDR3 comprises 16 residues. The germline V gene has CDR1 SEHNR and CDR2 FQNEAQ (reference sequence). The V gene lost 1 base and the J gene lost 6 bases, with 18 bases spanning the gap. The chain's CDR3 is CASSLVYQARGNGYTF. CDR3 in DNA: TGTGCCAGCAGCTTAGTTTACCAGGCGCGGGGGAATGGCTACACCTTC. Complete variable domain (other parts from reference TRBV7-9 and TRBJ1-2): DTGVSQNPRHKITKRGQNVTFRCDPISEHNRLYWYRQTLGQGPEFLTYFQNEAQLEKSRLLSDRFSAERPKGSFSTLEIQRTEQGDSAMYLCASSLVYQARGNGYTFGSGTRLTVV.

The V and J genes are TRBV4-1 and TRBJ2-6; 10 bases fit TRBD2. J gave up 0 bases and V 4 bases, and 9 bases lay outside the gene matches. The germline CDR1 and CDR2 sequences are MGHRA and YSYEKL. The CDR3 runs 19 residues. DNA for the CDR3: TGCGCCAGCAGCCTTATCGGACTAGCGGACCTCTCTGGGGCCAACGTCCTGACTTTC. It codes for CASSLIGLADLSGANVLTF.